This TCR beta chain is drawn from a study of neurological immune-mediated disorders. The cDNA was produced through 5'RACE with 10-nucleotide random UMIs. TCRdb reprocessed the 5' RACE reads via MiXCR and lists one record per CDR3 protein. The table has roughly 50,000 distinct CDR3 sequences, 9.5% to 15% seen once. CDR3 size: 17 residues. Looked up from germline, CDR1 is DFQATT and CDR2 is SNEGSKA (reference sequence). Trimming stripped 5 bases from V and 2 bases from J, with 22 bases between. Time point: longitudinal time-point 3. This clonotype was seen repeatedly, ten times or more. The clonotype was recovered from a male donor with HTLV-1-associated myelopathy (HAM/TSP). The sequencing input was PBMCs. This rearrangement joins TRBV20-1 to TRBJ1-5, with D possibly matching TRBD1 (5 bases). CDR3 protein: CSALERMGTEGNQPQHF. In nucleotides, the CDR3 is TGCAGTGCTCTTGAGAGAATGGGGACTGAAGGCAATCAGCCCCAGCATTTT.